The sequence of this TCR beta chain was determined in a study of OX40 agonist ivuxolimab in advanced cancers. The overall study: Recorded diagnoses for dose-escalation patients were hepatocellular carcinoma, melanoma, renal cell or head and neck cancer. General study results and limits: In CD8+ T cells, expanded clones were on average more numerous than in CD4+. With doses of 0.1-3.0 mg/kg, partial responders showed among the lowest clonal expansion.

In regard to this clone: Its antigen remains unidentified.

The assay was immunoSEQ multiplex PCR, and TCRdb's table has in-frame clones only and misses some. The sample consists of around 70,000 clones, approximately 86% of them appearing once. The germline V gene has CDR1 SGDLS and CDR2 YYNGEE. Trimming pared 0 bases from V and 7 bases from J, leaving 14 bases between. This CDR3 has 14 residues. This clonotype was sampled from an adult with an advanced solid tumor such as melanoma, head and neck, liver or kidney cancer. Sequencing was performed on CD4+ or CD8+ T cells sorted from blood, taken in a trial of the OX40 agonist ivuxolimab. The chain joins TRBV9 to TRBJ2-7, with TRBD1 as a possible D gene (8 bases). The DNA for the CDR3 is TGTGCCAGCAGCGTAGGGACAGGGAGGGTAGAGCAGTACTTC. Translation gives CASSVGTGRVEQYF. The full variable domain, in which reference TRBV9 and TRBJ2-7 provide the parts outside the CDR3, is DSGVTQTPKHLITATGQRVTLRCSPRSGDLSVYWYQQSLDQGLQFLIQYYNGEERAKGNILERFSAQQFPDLHSELNLSSLELGDSALYFCASSVGTGRVEQYFGPGTRLTVT.